What follows are 6 T cell receptor beta chains derived from one specimen sequenced in a study of blood T cells in healthy people across ages. Next came a second PCR, run for about 7 to 11 cycles, which used a sample-barcoded 5' primer along with a J-beta primer mix. TCRdb redid the calling of the 5' RACE reads with MiXCR, one entry per CDR3 protein. Of roughly 2 million distinct CDR3 sequences listed, approximately 50% were seen once; the top ten hold around 2.1%. Sample: blood. Receptors were obtained from a middle-aged woman in good health.

This chain uses TRBV25-1 with TRBJ1-1; D ambiguous. The CDR3 length is 13 residues. Germline V gene lookup returns CDR1 MGHDK and CDR2 SYGVNS. The V and J ends lost 4 bases and 4 bases respectively, with 10 bases between them. The CDR3 reads CASSVGYGTEAFF. For the CDR3, the DNA is TGTGCCAGCAGTGTAGGGTATGGCACTGAAGCTTTCTTT. The full variable domain, its missing parts supplied by reference TRBV25-1 and TRBJ1-1, is EADIYQTPRYLVIGTGKKITLECSQTMGHDKMYWYQQDPGMELHLIHYSYGVNSTEKGDLSSESTVSRIRTEHFPLTLESARPSHTSQYLCASSVGYGTEAFFGQGTRLTVV.

The rearrangement links TRBV7-2 to TRBJ2-1; TRBD1 or TRBD2 may be the D gene (5 bases each). The V and J ends lost 6 bases and 14 bases respectively, with 20 bases between them. The CDR3 runs 13 residues. CDR1 SGHTA and CDR2 FQGNSA come from the germline V gene. CDR3 sequence: CASRPELGVSEFF. The CDR3 nucleotides read TGTGCCAGCAGACCCGAATTGGGGGTGTCGGAGTTCTTC.

The chain couples TRBV10-3 to TRBJ2-4; D may be TRBD1 (5 bases). This CDR3 region has 14 residues. Germline assignment: CDR1 ENHRY and CDR2 SYGVKD. Trimming removed 3 bases at V and 2 bases at J, with 8 bases between. CDR3 region: CAISDRVTKNIQYF. The CDR3 DNA reads TGTGCCATCAGTGACAGGGTAACCAAAAACATTCAGTACTTC.

The chain employs TRBV18 and TRBJ1-2; D possibly corresponds to TRBD1 (6 bases). Deletions cut 4 bases from V and 6 bases from J, with 18 bases between. CDR3 length: 15 amino acids. CDR1 and CDR2 (germline): KGHSH, LQKENI. CDR3 protein: CASSLDFRGGDGYTF. CDR3 sequence (DNA): TGTGCCAGCTCACTAGACTTCAGGGGAGGTGATGGCTACACCTTC.

This chain joins TRBV20-1 and TRBJ1-6; D is perhaps TRBD1 (5 bases). V was trimmed by 1 base and J by 9 bases, leaving 13 bases between them. This CDR3 spans 14 amino acids. The germline V gene encodes CDR1 DFQATT and CDR2 SNEGSKA (reference sequence). The CDR3 nucleotides read TGCAGTGCTAGAGGTCGGGGGGAGGGTTCACCCCTCCACTTT. It is translated as CSARGRGEGSPLHF.

This clonotype was seen more than once but under ten times. The chain joins TRBV7-9 to TRBJ2-1; possibly TRBD1 for D (6 bases). The CDR3 has 18 residues. V was pared by 4 bases and J by 0 bases, with 19 bases between. Germline V CDR1 and CDR2: SEHNR, FQNEAQ (reference sequence). For the CDR3, the DNA is TGTGCCAGCAGCTCAGGGGTGGTAGTCGTTACCTCCTACAATGAGCAGTTCTTC. Encoded protein: CASSSGVVVVTSYNEQFF.